Included here is one TCR beta chain sequence, with context. Its antigen remains unknown. Trimming stripped 4 bases from V and 5 bases from J, with 14 bases between. The CDR3 extends over 14 amino acids. The germline gives CDR1 SEHNR, CDR2 FQNEAQ (reference sequence). This specimen comes from a study of shared clonotypes between healthy human individuals. Study-wide results and limits: The sharing of about 5.3% of naive CD4 clonotypes was seen across several donors. Memory subsets generally showed smaller estimated richness than naive subsets did. Specimens sampled were limited to blood, with tissue repertoires likely differing.

Researchers ran the assay at a deep level. Sequenced by immunoSEQ multiplex PCR; TCRdb stores in-frame clones only, minus some. The sample lists about 2.1 million clones, over 85% occurring once. Naive CD8 cells were CD45RO-negative, positively selected for CCR7, excluding terminally differentiated effector memory CD45RA+ cells. The clonotype comes from a man between 18 and 29 years old in good health. Some clones in this sample may be carry-over from other donors' samples. The genes are TRBV7-9 and TRBJ2-5; D unclear. The sequenced sample consisted of naive CD8+ T cells from PBMCs. The CDR3 is CASSSRMQFETQYF. CDR3 nucleotide sequence: TGTGCCAGCAGCTCGAGGATGCAGTTTGAGACCCAGTACTTC.